These 13 T cell receptor beta chains were all obtained from the same sample, sequenced in a study of regulatory T cells in long-lasting Graves disease. Time point denoted: newly diagnosed GD, antithyroid drugs for less than 3 months. PBMCs provided the RNA from which the TCR library was made. iRepertoire HTBI primers and Arm-PCR of CDR3 regions built TCR beta libraries. MiXCR, applied by TCRdb to the multiplex PCR reads, yields one record per CDR3 protein. Among a few hundred thousand distinct CDR3 sequences listed, 16% were seen once. The same specimen was also included in a second study, on T cells in Graves' hyperthyroidism and ophthalmopathy.

The sequencing used peripheral blood mononuclear cells (PBMCs), collected at new diagnosis, from a patient treated with antithyroid drugs. The source of these receptors is a man in his forties with Graves disease.

At least ten counts were recorded for this clonotype. The chain links TRBV5-1 to TRBJ2-5; D remains ambiguous. V was clipped by 4 bases and J by 1 base, with 11 bases between them. Germline CDR1 reads SGHRS; CDR2 reads YFSETQ. The CDR3 loop spans 14 amino acids. The DNA for the CDR3 is TGCGCCAGCAGCACCCGACTCCTCCAAGAGACCCAGTACTTC. As protein: CASSTRLLQETQYF.

The V and J genes are TRBV4-1 and TRBJ1-4; D not resolved. The CDR3 covers 16 residues. CDR1 MGHRA and CDR2 YSYEKL come from the germline V gene. V shed 1 base and J shed 6 bases, with 15 bases lying between them. The CDR3 sequence: CASSQATRWRDEKLFF. CDR3 in DNA: TGCGCCAGCAGCCAAGCTACCCGTTGGCGGGATGAAAAACTGTTTTTT.

Many counts were recorded for this clonotype. At one end the junction does not follow the germline gene, possibly because of a read error. The V gene is TRBV3-1, the J gene TRBJ1-1; no reliable D call. The germline CDR1 and CDR2 sequences are LGHDT and YNNKEL (reference sequence). This CDR3 has 15 amino acids. The CDR3: CASSQDSRMNTEAFF. The CDR3 DNA reads as TGCGCCAGCAGCCAAGATTCCCGGATGAACACTGAAGCTTTCTTT.

This clonotype was found a few times. The rearrangement joins TRBV5-4 to TRBJ2-2; possible D gene TRBD1, 5 bases. The CDR3 runs to 14 residues. The germline V gene has CDR1 SGHNT and CDR2 YYREEE (reference sequence). The germline V and J ends were trimmed by 2 bases and 6 bases, with 11 bases remaining between them. The CDR3 sequence: CASSFSPGSGELFF. In nucleotides, the CDR3 is TGTGCCAGCAGCTTTTCCCCAGGGTCCGGGGAGCTGTTTTTT.

The sample holds many counts of this clonotype. This chain links TRBV6-1 with TRBJ1-1; D is unresolved. This CDR3 is 11 amino acids long. V was pared by 6 bases and J by 6 bases, with 8 bases between. In germline, CDR1 is MNHNS, CDR2 SASEGT. This CDR3 is CASRPPPEAFF. The DNA of the CDR3 is TGTGCCAGCAGGCCTCCTCCTGAAGCTTTCTTT.

This clonotype occurred many times. The chain has TRBV28 and TRBJ1-5; D gene unclear. The V end lost 5 bases, the J end lost 0 bases, and 11 bases lay between the germline ends. The CDR3 is 15 amino acids. The germline V gene encodes CDR1 MDHEN and CDR2 SYDVKM. The CDR3 sequence: CASSTPLNSNQPQHF. In nucleotides, the CDR3 is TGTGCCAGCAGTACCCCTCTAAATAGCAATCAGCCCCAGCATTTT.

Regarding this clonotype: This likely reflects a read error, since a far larger clone is one base away. The rearrangement links TRBV15 to TRBJ2-5; TRBD1 matches 7 bases. The assigned J gene may be wrong: the sequence end matches TRBJ2-1 better. Germline V gives CDR1 LNHNV, CDR2 YYDKDF (reference sequence). There are 14 residues in the CDR3. The CDR3 region has the DNA TGTGCCGCCAGCAGAGATTACGAGAGGGGGCCGCAGTTCTTC. Protein sequence: CAASRDYERGPQFF.

This clonotype was counted only a few times. The chain carries TRBV20-1 and TRBJ2-7; D not resolved. The CDR3 runs 12 residues. In germline, CDR1 is DFQATT, CDR2 SNEGSKA (reference sequence). Trimming pared 3 bases from V and 0 bases from J, leaving 6 bases between. CDR3 DNA sequence: TGCAGTGCTAGGATCAGCTCCTACGAGCAGTACTTC. Translation gives CSARISSYEQYF.

Details on this clonotype: Only one base separates this from a far larger clonotype, so it likely reflects a read error. The J gene is TRBJ2-1, the V gene TRBV7-2, with D possibly being TRBD2 (5 bases). Germline values: CDR1 SGHTA, CDR2 FQGNSA. The CDR3 sequence is 14 residues long. The CDR3 DNA reads TGTGTCAGCAGCTTACAGCGGAATGGCGATGAGCAGTTCTTC. Residues: CVSSLQRNGDEQFF.

This clonotype was detected many times. The V and J genes are TRBV18 and TRBJ2-2; 7 positions match TRBD1. The V gene end was trimmed by 3 bases and the J gene end by 1 base; junction bases not matched to a gene: 5. CDR1 and CDR2 (germline): KGHSH, LQKENI. This CDR3 has 16 residues. The CDR3 DNA reads TGTGCCAGCTCACCGAGGGGGCGCTTGAACACCGGGGAGCTGTTTTTT. This gives the protein CASSPRGRLNTGELFF.

On this clonotype itself: A much larger clone is a single base away; this may be a read error. The chain recombines TRBV6-2 or TRBV6-3 with TRBJ1-1, with D possibly TRBD1 on 5 matching bases. CDR1 is MNHEY and CDR2 is SVGEGT in the germline V gene. The CDR3 has 14 residues. CDR3 coding DNA: TGTACCAGCAGTGGCGGGACGGTGAACACTGAAGCTTTCTTT. It specifies CTSSGGTVNTEAFF.

The V gene is TRBV5-1, the J gene TRBJ1-1; 9 bases are a match to TRBD1. Germline loops: CDR1 SGHRS, CDR2 YFSETQ. The CDR3 spans 13 residues. After removal of 7 bases from V and 1 base from J, the junction contained 2 bases not matched to a gene. CDR3 amino acids: CASQDRGNTEAFF. CDR3 sequence (DNA): TGCGCCAGCCAGGACAGGGGGAACACTGAAGCTTTCTTT.

This clonotype was counted at least ten times. The chain uses TRBV3-1 and TRBJ2-5; 9 bases align to TRBD2. CDR3 size: 21 residues. CDR1 and CDR2 from the germline V gene are LGHDT and YNNKEL (reference sequence). The ends lost 2 bases at V and 14 bases at J; junction bases unmatched: 33. The CDR3 bases are TGTGCCAGCAGCCAATTTGACTGGGGAAGTGCGGGGGGGCACACGGGGAAGAGACCCTACTTC. This gives the protein CASSQFDWGSAGGHTGKRPYF.